This T cell receptor beta chain originates from a study of T cell repertoires in ileal Crohn's disease. Study summary: Median disease duration was approximately eight years; roughly 35% smoked at surgery. About half received postoperative treatment, about a dozen with thiopurines and 15 to 20 anti-TNF. Per sample, roughly 0.45 micrograms of biopsy DNA were TCRB immunosequenced. Regarding the study as a whole: Endoscopic recurrence occurred in every patient whose clonality exceeded 26.8%.

On this clone itself: Antigen unknown.

Some clones are missing from TCRdb's copy, which holds only in-frame ones; the method was immunoSEQ multiplex PCR. Counted here are 4,000 or so clones, 55% to 80% occurring once; the ten biggest clones make up about 10%. Time point of the sample: proximal margin of the surgical specimen (macroscopically non-inflamed). The sequenced sample consisted of ileal tissue. The sequence came from an adult with Crohn's disease.

CDR3: CASSLRGSGYQRGGYTF. The CDR3 DNA reads as TGTGCCAGCAGTTTAAGAGGAAGCGGGTACCAAAGGGGTGGCTACACCTTC. The chain recombines TRBV27 with TRBJ1-2, with D perhaps matching TRBD1 (5 bases). CDR1 is MNHEY, CDR2 SMNVEV, per germline (reference sequence). The CDR3 length is 17 residues. V shed 2 bases and J shed 7 bases, with 23 bases lying between them.